This T cell receptor beta chain was profiled in a study of spatial heterogeneity in lung cancer. As for the study in general: Alpha-chain sequences were detected in numbers that were consistently lower than beta-chain sequences.

In this sample, this clonotype turned up many times. Its antigen is not identified. The study's findings and limits: Blood showed ubiquitous tumor TCRs more often at resection than at routine follow-up.

A unique molecular identifier was carried by every single TCR cDNA molecule. TCRdb analysed the 5' RACE reads with MiXCR anew, one entry per CDR3 protein. The sample holds fewer than 45,000 distinct CDR3 sequences, 6% to 7.5% seen once. The V segment lost 4 bases and the J segment 3 bases; nucleotides outside the gene matches: 11. This CDR3 is 19 amino acids long. CDR1 is MGHRA, CDR2 YSYEKL, per germline. Time point here: sample taken at primary tumor resection. Tumor, nontumor lung or frozen PBMC supplied whole RNA, sequenced without sorting. Untreated early-stage non-small cell lung cancer patients, roughly 75 in total, were the donors.

The sequencing used PBMCs, collected at surgery. The receptor's source is a female donor with early-stage non-small cell lung cancer. The rearrangement uses TRBV4-1 and TRBJ2-6; TRBD2 agrees at 11 bases. The CDR3 protein is CASSPNVAGGLFGANVLTF. The CDR3 DNA reads TGCGCCAGCAGCCCAAACGTAGCGGGGGGGCTTTTTGGGGCCAACGTCCTGACTTTC.